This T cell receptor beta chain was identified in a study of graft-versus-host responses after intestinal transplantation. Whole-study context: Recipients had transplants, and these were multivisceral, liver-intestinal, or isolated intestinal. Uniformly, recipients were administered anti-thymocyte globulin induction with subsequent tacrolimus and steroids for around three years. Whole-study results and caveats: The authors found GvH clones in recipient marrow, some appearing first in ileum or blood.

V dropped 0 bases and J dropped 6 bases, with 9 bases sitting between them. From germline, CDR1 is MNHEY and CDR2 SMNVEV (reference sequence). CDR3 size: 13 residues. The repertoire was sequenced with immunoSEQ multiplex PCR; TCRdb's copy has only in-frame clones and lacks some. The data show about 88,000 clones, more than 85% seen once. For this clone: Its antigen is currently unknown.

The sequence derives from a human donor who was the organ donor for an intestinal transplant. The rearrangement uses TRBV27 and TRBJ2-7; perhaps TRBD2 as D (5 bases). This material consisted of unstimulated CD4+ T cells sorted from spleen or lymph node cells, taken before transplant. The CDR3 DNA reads TGTGCCAGCAGTTTATCGGGAGTCTCCGAGCAGTACTTC. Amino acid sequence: CASSLSGVSEQYF.